This is a list of T cell receptor beta chains from one sample in a study of CD8 T cells in ankylosing spondylitis. Via MiXCR, TCRdb re-called the 5' RACE reads, giving one row per CDR3 protein. The sample holds a few hundred thousand distinct CDR3 sequences; roughly 20% are singletons and the top ten take 3.5%. Source material: blood, either unsorted or a sorted T cell fraction (not recorded which). These receptors came from a female donor with ankylosing spondylitis or in good health (not recorded which). Each CDR3 is given with its conserved first and last residue. The order of the fields is J gene, clone size, V gene, D gene, CDR3 DNA, CDR3 protein. D genes are given only for firm matches. Clone size, where shown, is once, few, many, or a class for clones that have expanded.

>TRBJ1-1|-|TRBV28|TRBD1
TGTGCCAGCAGTACACTACAGGGGGCCTACACTGAAGCTTTCTTT
CASSTLQGAYTEAFF
>TRBJ2-1|many|TRBV12-3/TRBV12-4|-
TGTGCCAGCAGTTTTGTAGAAGATAATGAGCAGTTCTTC
CASSFVEDNEQFF
>TRBJ2-1|few|TRBV4-3|TRBD2
TGCGCCAGCAGCCAAGATAGGGCCTATAGCGGGAGGGTCGGCAATGAGCAGTTCTTC
CASSQDRAYSGRVGNEQFF
>TRBJ1-4|few|TRBV23-1|-
TGCGCCAGCAGTCATCGAGCGGCCTTTCTTGAAAAACTGTTTTTT
CASSHRAAFLEKLFF
>TRBJ2-1|few|TRBV3-1|-
TGTGCCAGCAGCCCGAACTCCTACAATGAGCAGTTCTTC
CASSPNSYNEQFF
>TRBJ2-7|many|TRBV10-3|TRBD2
TGTGCCATCAGTCCACTAGCGGGAGGGCCGTCCGAGCAGTACTTC
CAISPLAGGPSEQYF
>TRBJ2-1|few|TRBV20-1|TRBD1
TGCAGTGCTGAACGGCGCCGGACAGGGGGCTACAATGAGCAGTTCTTC
CSAERRRTGGYNEQFF
>TRBJ2-7|once|TRBV20-1|TRBD2
TGCAGTGCTAGGCCCCCGAGGGCGGGAGGGTTCCGAGGACCCCCCTACGAGCAGTACTTC
CSARPPRAGGFRGPPYEQYF
>TRBJ2-1|few|TRBV12-3/TRBV12-4|TRBD2
TGTGCCAGCAGGGCCTCGGGAGGGCGGGTTGAGCAGTTCTTC
CASRASGGRVEQFF
>TRBJ2-5|-|TRBV7-3|-
TGTGCCAGCAGCTTAGTTGACCAAGAGACCCAGTACTTC
CASSLVDQETQYF
>TRBJ1-2|many|TRBV29-1|TRBD1
TGCAGCGTTGGAGGGGGCCTCTATGGCTACACCTTC
CSVGGGLYGYTF
>TRBJ2-7|few|TRBV11-3|-
TGTGCCAGCAGCTTTGGAGGGGACCTCGAGCAGTACTTC
CASSFGGDLEQYF
>TRBJ2-1|few|TRBV7-9|-
TGTGCCAGCAGCTTCGCCCGGGGAGTAGGAGTGGATGAGCAGTTCTTC
CASSFARGVGVDEQFF
>TRBJ1-2|few|TRBV7-9|-
-
CASILDGGDYGYTF
>TRBJ1-2|-|TRBV4-1|TRBD1
TGCGCCAGCAGCCAAGATCCCCAAGAGGGGGCGGTTGTTCCCTATGGCTACACCTTC
CASSQDPQEGAVVPYGYTF
>TRBJ2-1|few|TRBV12-3/TRBV12-4|TRBD2
TGTGCCAGCAGTTTAAAAGCGGGAGGGGCATATGAGCAGTTCTTC
CASSLKAGGAYEQFF
>TRBJ2-1|few|TRBV6-5|-
TGTGCCAGCAGTCACACTGCGGGGAAGTATGAGCAGTTCTTC
CASSHTAGKYEQFF
>TRBJ2-5|-|TRBV10-3|-
TGTGCCATCAGCCCGTTGGGGGAGCAAGAGACCCAGTACTTC
CAISPLGEQETQYF
>TRBJ2-3|few|TRBV5-1|TRBD2
TGCGCCAGCAGCGCGGGACTAGCGGGAATCGGAGATACGCAGTATTTT
CASSAGLAGIGDTQYF
>TRBJ1-1|once|TRBV9|-
TGTGCCAGCAGCGTAGAAGTCTACACTGAAGCTTTCTTT
CASSVEVYTEAFF
>TRBJ2-2|-|TRBV5-1|-
TGCGCCAGCAGCTTACAGGGAGAAAGGTTCGGGGAGCTGTTTTTT
CASSLQGERFGELFF
>TRBJ2-1|-|TRBV7-2|TRBD1
TGTGCCAGCAGCTCACAGGGGGGTATCGATGAGCAGTTCTTC
CASSSQGGIDEQFF
>TRBJ1-6|many|TRBV20-1|TRBD1
TGCAGTGCTAGTTCAGAGGCAGGGGGCTATAATTCACCCCTCCACTTT
CSASSEAGGYNSPLHF
>TRBJ2-7|few|TRBV20-1|-
TGCAGTGCTAGAGATCCAGGGACCTACGAGCAGTACTTC
CSARDPGTYEQYF
>TRBJ2-7|-|TRBV15|-
TGTGCCACCAGCAGCCCTCTTTGGGGGAGCGAGCAGTACTTC
CATSSPLWGSEQYF
>TRBJ2-1|few|TRBV7-2|-
TGTGCCAGCAGCTTACGGGACCGTGGCTCCTACAATGAGCAGTTCTTC
CASSLRDRGSYNEQFF
>TRBJ2-1|few|TRBV7-9|TRBD2
TGTGCCAGCAGCCCTCTTAGCTCTAGCGGGAGGAGTGAGCAGTTCTTC
CASSPLSSSGRSEQFF
>TRBJ2-3|few|TRBV20-1|TRBD2
TGCAGTGCTCCCGGGGGGGGGTCCACAGATACGCAGTATTTT
CSAPGGGSTDTQYF
>TRBJ2-1|-|TRBV9|-
TGTGCCAGCAGCAAAACCTCGGCCGCATACAATGAGCAGTTCTTC
CASSKTSAAYNEQFF
>TRBJ2-1|many|TRBV12-3/TRBV12-4|-
TGTGCCAGCAGTTTACCCCTCGCCTCGGGGGGCTCTAATGAGCAGTTCTTC
CASSLPLASGGSNEQFF
>TRBJ2-3|few|TRBV7-2|TRBD2
TGTGCCAGCCGCGCTAGCGGGATTTTCGATACGCAGTATTTT
CASRASGIFDTQYF
>TRBJ2-4|-|TRBV29-1|-
TGCAGCGTTTCAGACGGAGCCAAAAACATTCAGTACTTC
CSVSDGAKNIQYF
>TRBJ2-7|many|TRBV7-2|TRBD2
TGTGCCAGCAGCTTAGTGGGCTCTAGCGGGGAGCAGTACTTC
CASSLVGSSGEQYF
>TRBJ2-7|few|TRBV7-9|-
TGTGCCAGCAGCTCCATCGGGGGAACCTACGAGCAGTACTTC
CASSSIGGTYEQYF
>TRBJ2-7|few|TRBV7-2|-
TGTGCCAGCAGCTTAGGGGCGGAAAGGGCCTACGAGCAGTACTTC
CASSLGAERAYEQYF
>TRBJ2-2|many|TRBV11-3|-
TGTGCCAGCAGCTTAAGCGGATCGGCCACCGGGGAGCTGTTTTTT
CASSLSGSATGELFF
>TRBJ1-1|many|TRBV29-1|-
TGCTCTACTCTGGACGGGAACACTGAAGCTTTCTTT
CSTLDGNTEAFF
>TRBJ1-5|-|TRBV4-3|-
TGCGCCAGCAGCCAAAGAGGGGGGAATCAGCCCCAGCATTTT
CASSQRGGNQPQHF
>TRBJ2-3|few|TRBV20-1|TRBD2
TGCAGTGCAGAACTAGCGGGAGGGGGAGATACGCAGTATTTT
CSAELAGGGDTQYF
>TRBJ2-1|few|TRBV5-6|TRBD2
TGTGCCAGCAGCTTAGCTTTGTTTAGCGGGAGAGTGAGCAATGAGCAGTTCTTC
CASSLALFSGRVSNEQFF
>TRBJ2-3|-|TRBV5-6|TRBD2
TGTGCCAGCAGCTACACTAGCGGGAGGGCAATCAGCACAGATACGCAGTATTTT
CASSYTSGRAISTDTQYF